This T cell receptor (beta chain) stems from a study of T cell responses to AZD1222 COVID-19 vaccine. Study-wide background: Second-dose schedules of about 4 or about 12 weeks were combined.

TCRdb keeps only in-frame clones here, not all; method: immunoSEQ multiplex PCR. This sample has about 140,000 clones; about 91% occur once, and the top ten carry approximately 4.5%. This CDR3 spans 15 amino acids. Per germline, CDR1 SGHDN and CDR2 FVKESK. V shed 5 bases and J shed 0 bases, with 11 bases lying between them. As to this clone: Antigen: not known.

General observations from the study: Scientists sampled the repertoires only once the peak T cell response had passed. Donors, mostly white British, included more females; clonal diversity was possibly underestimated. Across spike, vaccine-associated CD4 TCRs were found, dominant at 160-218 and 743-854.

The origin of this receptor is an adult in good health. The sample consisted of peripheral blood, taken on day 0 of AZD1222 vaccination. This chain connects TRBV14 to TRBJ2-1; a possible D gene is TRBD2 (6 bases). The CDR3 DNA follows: TGTGCCAGCAGCTTTAGCGGTACCTCCTACAATGAGCAGTTCTTC. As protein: CASSFSGTSYNEQFF.